These T cell receptor beta chains were read from a single sample in a study of human T cells and chemical hapten exposure. TCRdb processed the RACE reads anew with MiXCR; each CDR3 protein has one entry. The table includes roughly 48,000 distinct CDR3 sequences, 11% detected once. This specimen was whole blood, taken in connection with sensitization to the hapten diphenylcyclopropenone (DPC). These receptors all stem from a middle-aged woman with alopecia areata. Some clones in this sample may be carry-over from other donors' samples. Each CDR3 is given with its conserved first and last residue. The D gene is left open where the match is weak. Size is omitted from some rows. Given values are once, few, many or a class for expanded clones.

len: 14; j_gene: TRBJ1-1; d_gene: TRBD1; v_gene: TRBV27; abundance: many; CDR3aa: CASSFLYRGTEAFF; CDR3nt: TGTGCCAGCAGTTTCCTATACAGGGGGACTGAAGCTTTCTTT
len: 13; j_gene: TRBJ2-3; d_gene: TRBD1; v_gene: TRBV10-2; abundance: few; CDR3aa: CASTQGAGDTQYF; CDR3nt: TGCGCCAGTACACAGGGGGCAGGAGATACGCAGTATTTT
len: 15; j_gene: TRBJ1-5; d_gene: NA; v_gene: TRBV19; abundance: few; CDR3aa: CASSMGTGSGQPQHF; CDR3nt: TGTGCCAGTAGTATGGGCACAGGGTCTGGTCAGCCCCAGCATTTT
len: 14; j_gene: TRBJ1-1; d_gene: NA; v_gene: TRBV9; abundance: many; CDR3aa: CASSVLPANTEAFF; CDR3nt: TGTGCCAGCAGCGTACTTCCGGCGAACACTGAAGCTTTCTTT
len: 11; j_gene: TRBJ2-5; d_gene: NA; v_gene: TRBV10-3; abundance: NA; CDR3aa: CATGRSETQYF; CDR3nt: TGTGCCACCGGAAGATCGGAGACCCAGTACTTC
len: 12; j_gene: TRBJ2-7; d_gene: NA; v_gene: TRBV5-1; abundance: few; CDR3aa: CASSRGVYEQYF; CDR3nt: TGCGCCAGCAGCCGAGGGGTCTACGAGCAGTACTTC
len: 18; j_gene: TRBJ2-1; d_gene: TRBD1; v_gene: TRBV14; abundance: many; CDR3aa: CASSAYRGQSTKRDEQFF; CDR3nt: TGTGCCAGCAGCGCATACAGGGGCCAGAGCACGAAGAGGGATGAGCAGTTCTTC
len: 14; j_gene: TRBJ1-1; d_gene: NA; v_gene: TRBV18; abundance: many; CDR3aa: CASSPSGINTEAFF; CDR3nt: TGTGCCAGCTCACCGTCAGGAATCAACACTGAAGCTTTCTTT
len: 14; j_gene: TRBJ2-1; d_gene: TRBD1; v_gene: TRBV5-1; abundance: many; CDR3aa: CASSLGQGGNEQFF; CDR3nt: TGCGCCAGCAGCTTGGGACAGGGTGGCAATGAGCAGTTCTTC
len: 14; j_gene: TRBJ2-3; d_gene: NA; v_gene: TRBV11-2; abundance: NA; CDR3aa: CASSLVAVRDTQYF; CDR3nt: TGTGCCAGCAGCTTAGTAGCGGTGCGAGATACGCAGTATTTT